These 4 T cell receptor beta chains were all obtained from the same sample, sequenced in a study of blood T cells in healthy people across ages. A second 7 to 11 cycle PCR used barcoded and J-beta primers. TCRdb re-derived calls from the 5' RACE reads in MiXCR, one entry per CDR3 protein. The data contain some 690,000 distinct CDR3 sequences, roughly 20% of them singletons. Input material: blood. These receptors all stem from a man aged 65-85 years in good health.

This clonotype showed up just a few times. V gene TRBV5-5 combines with J gene TRBJ2-2, with D uncertain. With 3 bases removed from V and 6 bases from J, the gap between germline ends came to 9 bases. Germline V gives CDR1 SGHKS, CDR2 YYEKEE (reference sequence). The CDR3 runs 13 residues. The DNA for the CDR3 is TGTGCCAGCAGCTCTTTTAATCCCGGGGAGCTGTTTTTT. It yields the protein CASSSFNPGELFF.

The chain is built from TRBV7-8 and TRBJ2-5; TRBD1 aligns across 9 bases. This CDR3 contains 15 residues. Germline V lookup: CDR1 SGHVS, CDR2 FQNEAQ. V lost 3 bases to trimming and J lost 4 bases; unmatched junction nucleotides: 6. The CDR3 nucleotides are TGTGCCAGCAGCTTCGTCACAGGGGGCGGAGAGACCCAGTACTTC. It is translated as CASSFVTGGGETQYF. The entire variable domain, with the rest obtained from reference TRBV7-8 and TRBJ2-5, is as follows: GAGVSQSPRYKVAKRGQDVALRCDPISGHVSLFWYQQALGQGPEFLTYFQNEAQLDKSGLPSDRFFAERPEGSVSTLKIQRTQQEDSAVYLCASSFVTGGGETQYFGPGTRLLVL.

In its sample, this clonotype was seen many times. The chain links TRBV7-2 to TRBJ2-5; D perhaps matches TRBD2 (5 bases). The CDR3 runs to 14 residues. CDR1 SGHTA and CDR2 FQGNSA come from the germline V gene. The ends were cut back, 3 bases at V and 2 bases at J, with 10 bases in the middle. The DNA for the CDR3 is TGTGCCAGCAGCTTTGGACTTTTACAAGAGACCCAGTACTTC. This encodes CASSFGLLQETQYF.

V is TRBV6-5 and J is TRBJ1-4; D is uncertain. There are 15 residues in the CDR3. In germline, CDR1 is MNHEY, CDR2 SVGAGI. V lost 3 bases and J lost 8, with 16 bases in between. CDR3: CASSYAAVGYEKLFF. The CDR3 DNA is TGTGCCAGCAGTTATGCGGCGGTGGGGTACGAAAAACTGTTTTTT.